Each of the 12 T cell receptor beta chains below was sequenced from the same sample in a study of cytomegalovirus exposure and HLA in healthy donors. The PCR used 60 Vbeta and 13 Jbeta primers. The data were produced by immunoSEQ multiplex PCR, yet TCRdb's version contains in-frame clones alone and is incomplete. Altogether nearly 95,000 clones are present, roughly 69% being singletons, with the ten largest covering under 8%. The sample was PBMCs. The receptor source for this set is a woman between 25 and 40 years old in good health and CMV-seronegative.

This clone was seen only once. This sequence joins TRBV30 and TRBJ2-7; weak D call: TRBD2 (5 bases). Germline lookup yields CDR1 GTSNPN and CDR2 SVGIG (reference sequence). Trimming shortened V by 1 base and J by 1 base, and 5 bases separated the two germline ends. CDR3 size: 12 residues. The CDR3 loop is CAWSGTSYEQYF. CDR3 nucleotide sequence: TGTGCCTGGAGTGGGACTTCCTACGAGCAGTACTTC.

This clone was seen a handful of times. In nucleotides, the CDR3 is TGTGCCAGCAGCAAAGTACCGGGACAGGGGTTCAACGAGCAGTACTTC. This codes for CASSKVPGQGFNEQYF. J is TRBJ2-7 and V is TRBV5-4; 10 positions agree with TRBD1. Germline loops: CDR1 SGHNT, CDR2 YYREEE (reference sequence). V lost 4 bases and J lost 5; bases outside the gene matches: 12. This CDR3 has 16 amino acids.

The rearrangement uses TRBV7-7 and TRBJ2-5; 10 nucleotides line up with TRBD1. Trimming took 1 base from V and 3 from J; bases not matched to a gene: 2. The CDR3 is 15 amino acids. Germline V gene data show CDR1 as SSHAT and CDR2 as FNYEAQ (reference sequence). The CDR3 DNA reads TGTGCCAGCAGCTTAGGGGGACAGGGGAAAGAGACCCAGTACTTC. It encodes CASSLGGQGKETQYF.

The genes are TRBV19 and TRBJ2-7, with D possibly matching TRBD2 (6 bases). V was clipped by 4 bases and J by 4 bases, with 20 bases between them. Germline CDR1 is LNHDA and CDR2 is SQIVND (reference sequence). This CDR3 region has 16 residues. The CDR3, as DNA: TGTGCCAGTAGTACGAACTTAGGCTGGGAGGATTACGAGCAGTACTTC. Translating it yields CASSTNLGWEDYEQYF.

This clone was picked up a small number of times. The CDR3 loop is CATSRGADTDTQYF. The CDR3 DNA reads TGTGCCACCAGCAGAGGGGCAGACACAGATACGCAGTATTTT. This sequence joins TRBV15 and TRBJ2-3; D not certain. Germline V gene lookup returns CDR1 LNHNV and CDR2 YYDKDF (reference sequence). The germline V and J ends were trimmed by 1 base and 2 bases, with 7 bases remaining between them. The CDR3 covers 14 residues.

In this sample, this clone turned up a few times. The chain employs TRBV10-1 and TRBJ1-1; 7 positions match TRBD1. Germline CDR1 is WNHNN and CDR2 is SYGVQD (reference sequence). V was clipped by 6 bases and J by 0 bases; unmatched bases: 4. The CDR3 has 14 amino acids. The CDR3 loop reads CASSPGQLNTEAFF. The CDR3 coding sequence is TGCGCCAGCAGCCCGGGACAGCTGAACACTGAAGCTTTCTTT.

The gene calls are TRBV4-1 and TRBJ2-5, with 7 bases aligning to TRBD2. With 4 bases clipped from V and 5 bases from J, the junction kept 13 bases outside the gene matches. Germline V gene data show CDR1 as MGHRA and CDR2 as YSYEKL. The CDR3 length is 16 residues. CDR3 DNA: TGCGCCAGCAGCCCCTTCGTGGGGAGGGGAGGGGAGACCCAGTACTTC. Its translation: CASSPFVGRGGETQYF.

The chain carries TRBV10-3 and TRBJ1-6, with D unclear. The ends were cut back, 11 bases at V and 9 bases at J, with 17 bases in the middle. The CDR3 spans 13 residues. Germline V gives CDR1 ENHRY, CDR2 SYGVKD. CDR3: CAPRAESASPLHF. CDR3 DNA: TGTGCCCCGAGGGCAGAATCGGCTTCACCCCTCCACTTT.

This chain links TRBV7-2 with TRBJ2-3; TRBD2 agrees at 12 bases. V lost 6 bases to trimming and J lost 6 bases; unmatched junction nucleotides: 10. This CDR3 has 16 residues. Germline CDR1 is SGHTA and CDR2 is FQGNSA. Written as DNA, the CDR3 is TGTGCCAGCAGTTCGGCTGGACTAGCGGGATGGGATACGCAGTATTTT. This codes for CASSSAGLAGWDTQYF.

This clone has a handful of counts. V is TRBV9 and J is TRBJ2-3; D not resolved. Germline loops: CDR1 SGDLS, CDR2 YYNGEE. The CDR3 runs 14 residues. The V gene lost 4 bases and the J gene lost 0 bases, with 9 bases spanning the gap. CDR3 region: CASSPRTSTDTQYF. CDR3 bases: TGTGCCAGCAGCCCAAGAACTAGCACAGATACGCAGTATTTT.

This clone was detected a few times. The chain recombines TRBV5-6 with TRBJ2-4; a possible D gene is TRBD2 (5 bases). Per germline, CDR1 SGHDT and CDR2 YYEEEE. This CDR3 spans 14 amino acids. Trimming shortened V by 4 bases and J by 6 bases, and 14 bases separated the two germline ends. CDR3: CASSQRSRGNIQYF. CDR3 bases: TGTGCCAGCAGCCAACGGTCACGGGGAAACATTCAGTACTTC. Full variable domain (outside the CDR3, taken from reference TRBV5-6 and TRBJ2-4): DAGVTQSPTHLIKTRGQQVTLRCSPKSGHDTVSWYQQALGQGPQFIFQYYEEEERQRGNFPDRFSGHQFPNYSSELNVNALLLGDSALYLCASSQRSRGNIQYFGAGTRLSVL.

This sequence joins TRBV11-3 and TRBJ2-5, with a weak D call TRBD1 (6 bases). The CDR3 covers 15 residues. Trimming shortened V by 1 base and J by 2 bases, and 11 bases separated the two germline ends. The germline CDR1 and CDR2 sequences are SGHNT and YENEEA. CDR3 residues: CASSLGAGEQETQYF. CDR3 sequence (DNA): TGTGCCAGCAGCTTAGGTGCAGGGGAGCAAGAGACCCAGTACTTC.